The 16 T cell receptor beta chains listed next were all sequenced from one sample in a study of T cells in Graves' hyperthyroidism and ophthalmopathy. Amplified TCR beta CDR3 regions derived from RNA transcripts. The HTBI primer set drove a first-round RT-PCR of the TCR CDR3. One entry per CDR3 protein results from TCRdb running MiXCR on the multiplex PCR reads. Of roughly 280,000 distinct CDR3 sequences listed, approximately 15% were seen once; the top ten hold around 58%. Sequencing used blood. Receptors originate from an older woman with Graves' ophthalmopathy.

This clonotype was detected a few times. V and J are TRBV19 and TRBJ2-7, with 8 positions matching TRBD1. The CDR3 is 16 amino acids. V was clipped by 5 bases and J by 2 bases; unmatched bases: 11. In germline, CDR1 is LNHDA, CDR2 SQIVND (reference sequence). The CDR3 DNA is TGTGCCAGTAGTCAAACCAGGGGGCCCGGGACCTACGAGCAGTACTTC. Translating gives CASSQTRGPGTYEQYF.

This clonotype has at least ten counts. This chain uses TRBV5-6 with TRBJ2-3, with 10 bases that match TRBD1. The CDR3 length is 15 residues. Losses at the gene ends were 5 bases for V and 2 bases for J; bases not matched to a gene: 5. Looked up from germline, CDR1 is SGHDT and CDR2 is YYEEEE. This chain's CDR3 is CASSRDRGLTDTQYF. DNA for the CDR3: TGTGCCAGCAGTCGGGACAGGGGCCTCACAGATACGCAGTATTTT. The variable domain in full, completed from reference TRBV5-6 and TRBJ2-3, reads DAGVTQSPTHLIKTRGQQVTLRCSPKSGHDTVSWYQQALGQGPQFIFQYYEEEERQRGNFPDRFSGHQFPNYSSELNVNALLLGDSALYLCASSRDRGLTDTQYFGPGTRLTVL.

This clonotype was seen only a few times. This chain connects TRBV27 to TRBJ1-6; D not certain. The germline V and J ends were trimmed by 6 bases and 13 bases, with 13 bases remaining between them. There are 12 residues in the CDR3. In germline, CDR1 is MNHEY, CDR2 SMNVEV (reference sequence). The CDR3, as DNA: TGTGCCAGCAGAGAACTGACGGGGCCCCTCCACTTT. Amino acids: CASRELTGPLHF.

This clonotype was seen at least ten times. The chain has TRBV7-2 and TRBJ2-5; D may be TRBD1 (5 bases). Germline V CDR1 and CDR2: SGHTA, FQGNSA. Trimming removed 3 bases at V and 4 bases at J, with 12 bases between. The CDR3 consists of 14 residues. The CDR3 coding sequence is TGTGCCAGCAGCTTCCAGGGCCGATTAGAGACCCAGTACTTC. Encoded protein: CASSFQGRLETQYF.

This clonotype has ten or more counts. The V and J genes are TRBV24-1 and TRBJ2-7; 8 nucleotides line up with TRBD1. Trimming removed 3 bases from V and 6 bases from J; junction bases left unmatched: 12. This CDR3 contains 16 residues. Germline assignment: CDR1 KGHDR and CDR2 SFDVKD. CDR3 sequence reads: CATSDPGQGGGAEQYF. The CDR3 DNA is TGTGCCACCAGTGATCCCGGACAGGGCGGTGGGGCCGAGCAGTACTTC.

Regarding this clonotype: An end of the junction differs from the germline gene, which may be a read error. The chain employs TRBV6-9 and TRBJ2-7; TRBD2 matches 7 bases. The CDR3 has 17 residues. The germline V gene encodes CDR1 MNHGY and CDR2 SVAAGI. The CDR3 reads CASSSTHLAVSSCEQYF. CDR3 sequence (DNA): TGTGCCAGCAGTTCCACCCATCTAGCGGTGAGCTCCTGCGAGCAGTACTTC.

The genes are TRBV20-1 and TRBJ1-1; D uncertain. The length of the CDR3 is 13 residues. Trimming stripped 5 bases from V and 1 base from J, with 11 bases between. Germline V lookup: CDR1 DFQATT, CDR2 SNEGSKA (reference sequence). The CDR3 DNA is TGCAGTGCTTCCCCCGTTACGAACACTGAAGCTTTCTTT. Translated, it gives CSASPVTNTEAFF.

The CDR3, as DNA: TGTGCCAGCAGCCCAAAGGCGGGAGCGGGACATGAGCAGTTCTTC. Translated, it gives CASSPKAGAGHEQFF. The chain joins TRBV3-1 to TRBJ2-1; 7 nucleotides agree with TRBD2. The junction had 11 bases not matched to a gene; V was cut back by 4 bases and J by 8 bases. From germline, CDR1 is LGHDT and CDR2 YNNKEL (reference sequence). The CDR3 is 15 amino acids.

This clonotype was found many times. The chain uses TRBV7-2 and TRBJ2-7; D remains ambiguous. V lost 1 base and J 7 bases, leaving 11 bases between the germline ends. Germline V lookup: CDR1 SGHTA, CDR2 FQGNSA. CDR3 length: 13 amino acids. Written as DNA, the CDR3 is TGTGCCAGCAGCTTAGACAACTACGGGGAGCAGTACTTC. This gives the protein CASSLDNYGEQYF. Drawing the rest from reference TRBV7-2 and TRBJ2-7, the complete variable domain is GAGVSQSPSNKVTEKGKDVELRCDPISGHTALYWYRQSLGQGLEFLIYFQGNSAPDKSGLPSDRFSAERTGGSVSTLTIQRTQQEDSAVYLCASSLDNYGEQYFGPGTRLTVT.

This clonotype is medium-sized in the sample. This sequence joins TRBV12-3 or TRBV12-4 and TRBJ2-1; TRBD2 matches 9 bases. This CDR3 has 17 residues. V lost 1 base, J lost 5 bases, and 9 bases stayed unmatched. The CDR3: CASSLDRLAGVNNEQFF. CDR3 DNA sequence: TGTGCCAGCAGTTTAGACCGTTTAGCGGGGGTTAACAATGAGCAGTTCTTC.

In nucleotides, the CDR3 is TGTGCCAGCAGGCCTCCCAACCCGGAACAGTCGAAAGCTTTCTTT. Encoded protein: CASRPPNPEQSKAFF. V and J are TRBV6-1 and TRBJ1-1, with D hard to call. The CDR3 covers 15 residues. V lost 6 bases and J lost 9, with 23 bases in between. CDR1 and CDR2 from the germline V gene are MNHNS and SASEGT.

This clonotype occurred many times. The V and J genes are TRBV28 and TRBJ1-1, with 7 nucleotides matching TRBD1. CDR3 size: 16 residues. V trimming: 4 bases; J trimming: 1 base; junction bases outside the gene matches: 9. Germline-derived CDR1 and CDR2 are MDHEN and SYDVKM. The CDR3 region has the DNA TGTGCCAGCAGTTCCAATACACAGGGGTGGAACACTGAAGCTTTCTTT. This encodes CASSSNTQGWNTEAFF.

This clonotype has at least ten counts. J is TRBJ1-2 and V is TRBV7-2; 9 nucleotides line up with TRBD1. There are 14 residues in the CDR3. The V segment lost 4 bases and the J segment 7 bases; nucleotides outside the gene matches: 7. CDR1 is SGHTA and CDR2 is FQGNSA in the germline V gene. CDR3 in amino acids: CASSSRQGGGGYTF. CDR3 bases: TGTGCCAGCAGCTCCAGACAGGGGGGAGGTGGCTACACCTTC.

Only a few counts were recorded for this clonotype. The V gene is TRBV4-2, the J gene TRBJ2-3; 9 bases align to TRBD2. The germline gives CDR1 LGHNA, CDR2 YNFKEQ. The CDR3 totals 16 residues. Germline trimming cut 1 base from V and 5 bases from J; bases unmatched to any gene: 7. Written as DNA, the CDR3 is TGTGCCAGCAGCCAAGTTGTAGCGGGAGATGTAGATACGCAGTATTTT. As protein: CASSQVVAGDVDTQYF.

This clonotype was seen at least ten times. The chain joins TRBV10-3 to TRBJ2-7, with a possible D match to TRBD1 (5 bases). Trimming removed 5 bases from V and 3 bases from J, with 8 bases in between. Germline values: CDR1 ENHRY, CDR2 SYGVKD. The CDR3 length is 12 residues. CDR3 amino acids: CAISPTVYEQYF. DNA for the CDR3: TGTGCCATCAGTCCGACAGTCTACGAGCAGTACTTC.

This clonotype was seen a few times. One end of the junction fails to match germline, which may point to a read error. V is TRBV20-1 and J is TRBJ2-1; D not certain. CDR3 length: 15 amino acids. Germline V gene sequence: CDR1 DFQATT, CDR2 SNEGSKA (reference sequence). In DNA form, the CDR3 reads TGCAGTGCGATCAATCCGGAGTTGACCTACAATGGGCAGTTCTTC. Translation: CSAINPELTYNGQFF.